The T cell receptor (beta chain) described here comes from a study of early T cells in non-severe SARS-CoV-2 infection. Across the whole study: With bulk RNA from unsorted whole blood as input, sequencing yielded unpaired chains.

Attachment of unique molecular identifiers was made to individual cDNA molecules. MiXCR, run by TCRdb on the 5' RACE reads, gives a single entry per CDR3 protein. The sample holds around 77,000 distinct CDR3 sequences, approximately 15% seen once. General study findings and limits: VDJdb matches were skewed toward anti-spike CD8 T cell responses.

V trimming: 3 bases; J trimming: 2 bases; junction bases outside the gene matches: 9. The CDR3 runs 19 residues. CDR1 and CDR2 (germline): MGHRA, YSYEKL. Points on this clonotype: No antigen is known for it.

This receptor was identified in an adult who was a healthcare worker with PCR-confirmed SARS-CoV-2 infection or an uninfected control (not recorded which). The J gene is TRBJ2-5, the V gene TRBV4-1, with 16 bases that match TRBD2. The sample here was whole blood, taken at baseline. The CDR3 loop reads CASSHPGLAGGPNQETQYF. CDR3 bases: TGCGCCAGCAGCCACCCGGGACTAGCGGGAGGGCCCAATCAAGAGACCCAGTACTTC.